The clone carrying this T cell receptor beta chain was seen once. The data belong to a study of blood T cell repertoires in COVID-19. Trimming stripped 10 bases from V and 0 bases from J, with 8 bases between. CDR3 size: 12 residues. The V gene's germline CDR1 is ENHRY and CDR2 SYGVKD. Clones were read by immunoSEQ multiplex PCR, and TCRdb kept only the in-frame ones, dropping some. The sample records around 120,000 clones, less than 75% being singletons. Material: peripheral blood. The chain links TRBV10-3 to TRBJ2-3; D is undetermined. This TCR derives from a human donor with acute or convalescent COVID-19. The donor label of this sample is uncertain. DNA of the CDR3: TGTGCCACCGCCGAGAGCACAGATACGCAGTATTTT. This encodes CATAESTDTQYF.